The 9 T cell receptor beta chains listed next were all sequenced from one sample in a study of blood T cells in healthy people across ages. Using a J-beta primer mix together with a sample-barcoded 5' primer, a second PCR was run for roughly 6 to 12 cycles. MiXCR, run by TCRdb on the 5' RACE reads, gives a single entry per CDR3 protein. Here the sample spans roughly 800,000 distinct CDR3 sequences, approximately 25% being singletons. The same sample was also used in a study of T cells of mothers and their children.

Sequenced sample: blood. The receptors were gathered from a boy aged 5-17 years in good health.

The chain combines TRBV6-5 with TRBJ2-4; D call uncertain. Trimming shortened V by 6 bases and J by 0 bases, and 6 bases separated the two germline ends. CDR3 size: 13 residues. Germline V gene sequence: CDR1 MNHEY, CDR2 SVGAGI. CDR3: CASSRAAKNIQYF. CDR3 nucleotides: TGTGCCAGCAGCCGGGCAGCCAAAAACATTCAGTACTTC.

The genes are TRBV28 and TRBJ2-1, with D possibly TRBD2 on 6 matching bases. The CDR3 sequence is 17 residues long. Germline CDR1 reads MDHEN; CDR2 reads SYDVKM. V dropped 6 bases and J dropped 9 bases, with 27 bases sitting between them. CDR3 amino acids: CASSKIYPGLTPFEQFF. In nucleotides, the CDR3 is TGTGCCAGCAGCAAAATTTACCCGGGACTCACCCCCTTTGAGCAGTTCTTC.

This clonotype was counted between two and nine times. The rearrangement links TRBV15 to TRBJ2-5; D possibly corresponds to TRBD1 (6 bases). Germline lookup yields CDR1 LNHNV and CDR2 YYDKDF (reference sequence). V lost 0 bases to trimming and J lost 4 bases, with 15 bases between them. The CDR3 extends over 16 amino acids. The CDR3 is CATSRDEGHARETQYF. The CDR3 DNA reads as TGTGCCACCAGCAGAGATGAGGGACATGCTAGAGAGACCCAGTACTTC.

Note on this clonotype: Sequence at one end of the junction differs from germline and may be a read error. The gene calls are TRBV6-1 and TRBJ2-1; D is uncertain. The germline gives CDR1 MNHNS, CDR2 SASEGT. The CDR3 is 15 residues long. The CDR3 sequence is CASSPVLTRYNGQFF. CDR3 DNA sequence: TGTGCCAGCAGTCCAGTCTTGACCCGCTACAATGGGCAGTTCTTC.

This clonotype was recorded a few times. This sequence joins TRBV7-9 and TRBJ2-5, with TRBD2 matching over 8 bases. The DNA end favors TRBJ2-7, so the J call may be wrong. The CDR3 is 16 amino acids. Germline lookup yields CDR1 SEHNR and CDR2 FQNEAQ (reference sequence). DNA of the CDR3: TGTGCCAGCAGCCCTAGCACGAAGGGACTAGAGCACGAGCAGTACTTC. It specifies CASSPSTKGLEHEQYF.

The chain links TRBV6-5 to TRBJ2-2; D may be TRBD1 or TRBD2 (6 bases each). In germline, CDR1 is MNHEY, CDR2 SVGAGI. Trimming shortened V by 7 bases and J by 4 bases, and 16 bases separated the two germline ends. The CDR3 has 15 residues. The CDR3 sequence: CASMLGGAGTGELFF. The CDR3 DNA follows: TGTGCCAGCATGCTCGGGGGCGCGGGCACCGGGGAGCTGTTTTTT.

This clonotype has a count of ten or more. The rearrangement links TRBV5-5 to TRBJ2-7; 7 bases are shared with TRBD1. In germline, CDR1 is SGHKS, CDR2 YYEKEE (reference sequence). The CDR3 contains 12 residues. Trimming removed 5 bases from V and 5 bases from J; junction bases left unmatched: 4. The CDR3 coding sequence is TGTGCCAGCAGTATGACAGGGAACGAGCAGTACTTC. It codes for CASSMTGNEQYF.

This clonotype has ten or more counts. Here the CDR3 DNA reads TGTGCCAGCAGCCCCGACAGGGCCTACGAGCAGTACTTC. Protein product: CASSPDRAYEQYF. This chain links TRBV5-5 with TRBJ2-7, with TRBD1 matching over 7 bases. Germline V gene data show CDR1 as SGHKS and CDR2 as YYEKEE (reference sequence). The CDR3 runs to 13 residues. The V segment lost 4 bases and the J segment 2 bases; nucleotides outside the gene matches: 3. Full variable domain (outside the CDR3, taken from reference TRBV5-5 and TRBJ2-7): DAGVTQSPTHLIKTRGQQVTLRCSPISGHKSVSWYQQVLGQGPQFIFQYYEKEERGRGNFPDRFSARQFPNYSSELNVNALLLGDSALYLCASSPDRAYEQYFGPGTRLTVT.

This clonotype was seen many times. The genes are TRBV28 and TRBJ2-7; TRBD1 matches at 7 bases. Germline values: CDR1 MDHEN, CDR2 SYDVKM. The CDR3 length is 17 residues. The V and J ends lost 8 bases and 3 bases, in that order; junction bases with no gene match: 19. CDR3 sequence: CASGYPSTTGNFYEQYF. The CDR3 region has the DNA TGTGCCAGCGGATACCCATCAACGACAGGGAATTTCTACGAGCAGTACTTC.